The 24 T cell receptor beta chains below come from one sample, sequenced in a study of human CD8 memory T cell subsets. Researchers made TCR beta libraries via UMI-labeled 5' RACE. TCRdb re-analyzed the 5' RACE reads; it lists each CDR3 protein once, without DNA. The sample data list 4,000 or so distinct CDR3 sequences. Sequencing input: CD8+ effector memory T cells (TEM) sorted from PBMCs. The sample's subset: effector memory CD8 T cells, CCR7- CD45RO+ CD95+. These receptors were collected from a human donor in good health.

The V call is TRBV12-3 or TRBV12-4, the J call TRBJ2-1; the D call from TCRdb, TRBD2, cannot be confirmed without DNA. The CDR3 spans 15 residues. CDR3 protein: CASSTSASSYNEQFF.

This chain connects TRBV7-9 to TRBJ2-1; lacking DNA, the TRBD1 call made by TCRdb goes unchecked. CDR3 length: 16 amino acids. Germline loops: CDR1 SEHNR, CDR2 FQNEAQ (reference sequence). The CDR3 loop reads CASSPPAGSQDNEQFF.

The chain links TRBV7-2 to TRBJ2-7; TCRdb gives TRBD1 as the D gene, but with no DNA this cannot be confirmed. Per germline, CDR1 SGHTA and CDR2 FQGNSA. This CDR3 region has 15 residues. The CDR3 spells CASSPNRQATYEQYF.

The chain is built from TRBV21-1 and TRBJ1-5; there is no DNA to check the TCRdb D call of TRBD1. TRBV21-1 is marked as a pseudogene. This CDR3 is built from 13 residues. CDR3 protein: CATRKGADQPQHF.

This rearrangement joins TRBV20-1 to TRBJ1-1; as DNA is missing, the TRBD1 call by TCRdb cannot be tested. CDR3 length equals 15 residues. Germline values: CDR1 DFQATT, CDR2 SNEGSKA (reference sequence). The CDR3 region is CSARGSTRGDTEAFF.

CDR3: CASSHTSGAYNEQFF. The rearrangement joins TRBV27 to TRBJ2-1; TCRdb lists TRBD2, though no DNA is available to test this call. The CDR3 is 15 amino acids. CDR1 and CDR2 from the germline V gene are MNHEY and SMNVEV (reference sequence).

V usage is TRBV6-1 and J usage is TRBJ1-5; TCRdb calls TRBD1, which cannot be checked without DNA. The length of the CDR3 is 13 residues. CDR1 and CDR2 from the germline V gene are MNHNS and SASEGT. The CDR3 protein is CASSSPTVQPQHF.

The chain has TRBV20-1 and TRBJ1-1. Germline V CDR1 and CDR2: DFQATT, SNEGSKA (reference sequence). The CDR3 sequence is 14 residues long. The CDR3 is CSARRSGKDTEAFF.

Here the CDR3 reads CATSDTYGRDGYTF. This chain uses TRBV24-1 with TRBJ1-2. CDR1 KGHDR and CDR2 SFDVKD come from the germline V gene. The CDR3 runs to 14 residues.

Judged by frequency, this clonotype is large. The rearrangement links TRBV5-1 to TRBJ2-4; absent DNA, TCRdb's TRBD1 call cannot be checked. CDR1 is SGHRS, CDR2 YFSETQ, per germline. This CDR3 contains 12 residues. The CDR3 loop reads CASSHQGNIQYF. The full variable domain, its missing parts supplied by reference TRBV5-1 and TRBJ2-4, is KAGVTQTPRYLIKTRGQQVTLSCSPISGHRSVSWYQQTPGQGLQFLFEYFSETQRNKGNFPGRFSGRQFSNSRSEMNVSTLELGDSALYLCASSHQGNIQYFGAGTRLSVL.

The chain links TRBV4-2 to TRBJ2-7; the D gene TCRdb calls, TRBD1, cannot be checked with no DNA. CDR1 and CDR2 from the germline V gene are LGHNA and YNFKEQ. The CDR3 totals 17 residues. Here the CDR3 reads CASTAAAPGTGGEEQYF.

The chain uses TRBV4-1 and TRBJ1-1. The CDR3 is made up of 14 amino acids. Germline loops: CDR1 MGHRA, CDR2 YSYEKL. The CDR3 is CASSQDSGVNEAFF.

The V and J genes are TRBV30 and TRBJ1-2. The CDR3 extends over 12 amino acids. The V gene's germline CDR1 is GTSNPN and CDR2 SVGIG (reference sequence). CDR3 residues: CAWSHDNYGYTF.

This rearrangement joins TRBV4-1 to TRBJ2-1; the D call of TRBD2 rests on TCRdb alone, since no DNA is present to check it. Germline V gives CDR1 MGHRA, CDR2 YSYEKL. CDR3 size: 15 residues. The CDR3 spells CASSQEGRGGNEQFF.

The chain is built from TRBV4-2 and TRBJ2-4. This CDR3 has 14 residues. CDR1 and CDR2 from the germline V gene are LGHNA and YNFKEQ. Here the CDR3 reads CASSQDMEKNIQYF.

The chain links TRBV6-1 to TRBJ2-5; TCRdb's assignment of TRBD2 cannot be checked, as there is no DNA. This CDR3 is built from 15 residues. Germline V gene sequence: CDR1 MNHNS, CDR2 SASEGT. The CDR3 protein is CASTPLAGGSETQYF.

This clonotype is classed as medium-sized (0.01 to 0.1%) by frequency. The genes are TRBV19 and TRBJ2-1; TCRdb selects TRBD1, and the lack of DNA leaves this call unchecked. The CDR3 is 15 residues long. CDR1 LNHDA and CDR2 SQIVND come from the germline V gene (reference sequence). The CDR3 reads CASSTDRGRYNEQFF.

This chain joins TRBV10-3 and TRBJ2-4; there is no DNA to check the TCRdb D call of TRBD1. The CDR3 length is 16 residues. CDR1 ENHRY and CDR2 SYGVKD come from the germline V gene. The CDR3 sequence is CAIRGIRGPSQDIQYF.

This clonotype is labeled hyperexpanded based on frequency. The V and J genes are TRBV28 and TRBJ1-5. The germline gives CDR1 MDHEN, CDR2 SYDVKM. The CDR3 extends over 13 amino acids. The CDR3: CATQWRGNQPQHF.

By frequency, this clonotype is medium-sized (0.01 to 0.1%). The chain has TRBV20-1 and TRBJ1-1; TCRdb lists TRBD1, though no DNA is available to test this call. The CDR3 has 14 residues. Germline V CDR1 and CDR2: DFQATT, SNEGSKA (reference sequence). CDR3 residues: CSAAGTGGDTEAFF.

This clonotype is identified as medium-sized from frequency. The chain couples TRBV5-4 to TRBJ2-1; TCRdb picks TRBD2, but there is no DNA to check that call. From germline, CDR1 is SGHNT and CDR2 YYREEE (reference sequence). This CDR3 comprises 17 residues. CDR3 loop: CASSLEISLAGVNEQFF.

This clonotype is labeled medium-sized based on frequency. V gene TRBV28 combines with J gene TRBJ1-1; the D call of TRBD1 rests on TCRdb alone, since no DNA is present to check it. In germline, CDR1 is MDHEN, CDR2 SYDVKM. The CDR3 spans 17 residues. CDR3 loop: CASSLSSWGIGITEAFF.

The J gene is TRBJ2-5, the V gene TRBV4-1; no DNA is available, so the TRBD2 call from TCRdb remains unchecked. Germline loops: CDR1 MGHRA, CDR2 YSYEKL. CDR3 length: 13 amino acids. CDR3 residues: CASSLPLGETQYF.

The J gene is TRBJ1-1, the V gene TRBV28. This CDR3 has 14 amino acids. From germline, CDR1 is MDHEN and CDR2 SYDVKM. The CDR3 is CASTLDHMNTEAFF.